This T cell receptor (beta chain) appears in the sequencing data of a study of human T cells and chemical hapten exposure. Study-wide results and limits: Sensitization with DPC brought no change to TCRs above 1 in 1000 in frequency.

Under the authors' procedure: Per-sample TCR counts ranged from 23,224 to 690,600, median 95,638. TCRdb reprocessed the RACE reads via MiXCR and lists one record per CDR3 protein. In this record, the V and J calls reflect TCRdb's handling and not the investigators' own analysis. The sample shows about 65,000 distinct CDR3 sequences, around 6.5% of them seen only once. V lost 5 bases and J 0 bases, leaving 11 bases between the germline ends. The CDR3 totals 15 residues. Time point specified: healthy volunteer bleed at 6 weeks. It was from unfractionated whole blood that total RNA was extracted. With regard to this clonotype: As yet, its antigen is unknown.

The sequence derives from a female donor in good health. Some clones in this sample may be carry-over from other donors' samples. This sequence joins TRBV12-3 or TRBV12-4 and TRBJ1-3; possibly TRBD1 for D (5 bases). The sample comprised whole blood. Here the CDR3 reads CASSAGGGSGNTIYF. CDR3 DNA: TGTGCCAGCAGTGCCGGCGGGGGCTCTGGAAACACCATATATTTT.